Given below is one TCR beta chain in context. The time point was: baseline, week 1 (first vaccination visit). Treatment given: pre-vaccination baseline after standard-of-care therapy. Astrocytomas that were new, WHO grade 3 or 4, IDH1-mutant and ATRX-lost were present in the donors. These data are taken from a study of a mutant IDH1 vaccine in newly diagnosed glioma. The V gene lost 1 base and the J gene lost 5 bases, with 11 bases spanning the gap. The CDR3 length is 14 residues. Germline-derived CDR1 and CDR2 are SEHNR and FQNEAQ (reference sequence). Data came from immunoSEQ multiplex PCR; TCRdb stores just in-frame clones and leaves some out. Among 99,000 or so clones listed, approximately 90% were seen once.

This sample comprised PBMCs, obtained from a glioma patient treated with radiotherapy, temozolomide or both. This chain connects TRBV7-9 to TRBJ1-1, with a possible D match to TRBD1 (5 bases). The sequence came from a woman aged 45-65 years with glioma. In nucleotides, the CDR3 is TGTGCCAGCAGCTTAGTAGATAGGGGTACTGAAGCTTTCTTT. Translated, it gives CASSLVDRGTEAFF. The full variable domain, rest sourced from reference TRBV7-9 and TRBJ1-1, is DTGVSQNPRHKITKRGQNVTFRCDPISEHNRLYWYRQTLGQGPEFLTYFQNEAQLEKSRLLSDRFSAERPKGSFSTLEIQRTEQGDSAMYLCASSLVDRGTEAFFGQGTRLTVV.